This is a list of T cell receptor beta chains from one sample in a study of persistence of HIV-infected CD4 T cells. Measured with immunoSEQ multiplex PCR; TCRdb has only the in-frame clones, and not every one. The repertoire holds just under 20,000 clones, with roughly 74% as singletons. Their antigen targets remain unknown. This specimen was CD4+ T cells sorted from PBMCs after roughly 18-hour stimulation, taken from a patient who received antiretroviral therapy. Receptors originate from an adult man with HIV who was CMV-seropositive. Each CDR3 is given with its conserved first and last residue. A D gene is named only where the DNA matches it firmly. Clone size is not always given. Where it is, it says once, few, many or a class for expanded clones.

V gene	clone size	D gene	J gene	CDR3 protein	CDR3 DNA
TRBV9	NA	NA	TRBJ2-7	CASSVDGLPYEQYF	TGTGCCAGCAGCGTAGATGGACTACCCTACGAGCAGTACTTC
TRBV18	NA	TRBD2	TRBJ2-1	CASSTGLAGGSREQFF	TGTGCCAGCTCAACGGGACTAGCGGGGGGATCGCGGGAGCAGTTCTTC
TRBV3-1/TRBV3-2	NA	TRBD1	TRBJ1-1	CASSLYPGQEAFF	TGTGCCAGCAGCCTTTACCCGGGACAGGAAGCTTTCTTT
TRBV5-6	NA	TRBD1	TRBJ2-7	CASSLRLFIRGQGGYEQYF	TGTGCCAGCAGCCTACGACTGTTTATTAGGGGACAGGGGGGCTACGAGCAGTACTTC
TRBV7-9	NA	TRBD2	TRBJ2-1	CASSSGLAGGNNEQFF	TGTGCCAGCAGCTCCGGACTAGCGGGGGGGAACAATGAGCAGTTCTTC
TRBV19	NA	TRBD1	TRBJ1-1	CASSMTPTGATEAFF	TGTGCCAGTAGTATGACCCCGACAGGGGCTACTGAAGCTTTCTTT
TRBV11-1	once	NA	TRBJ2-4	CASSLADGPKNIQYF	TGTGCCAGCAGCTTGGCGGACGGACCCAAAAACATTCAGTACTTC
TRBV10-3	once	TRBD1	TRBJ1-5	CAISEPPLRDRGNQPQHF	TGTGCCATCAGTGAGCCGCCCCTTAGAGACAGGGGGAATCAGCCCCAGCATTTT
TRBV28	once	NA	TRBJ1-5	CASSLLIQPQHF	TGTGCCAGCAGTTTATTGATTCAGCCCCAGCATTTT
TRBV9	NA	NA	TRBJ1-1	CASSVAVGLNTEAFF	TGTGCCAGCAGCGTAGCGGTAGGGTTGAACACTGAAGCTTTCTTT
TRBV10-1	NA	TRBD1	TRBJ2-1	CASSGQGASYNEQFF	TGCGCCAGCAGCGGGCAGGGGGCTTCCTACAATGAGCAGTTCTTC
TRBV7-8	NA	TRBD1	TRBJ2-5	CASSSAQGDQETQYF	TGTGCCAGCAGCTCCGCTCAGGGGGACCAAGAGACCCAGTACTTC
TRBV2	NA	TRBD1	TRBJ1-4	CASRGQTYNEKLFF	TGTGCCAGCAGGGGACAGACCTATAATGAAAAACTGTTTTTT
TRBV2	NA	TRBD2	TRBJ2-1	CASRGRSGAHNEQFF	TGTGCCAGCAGGGGACGTAGCGGGGCACACAATGAGCAGTTCTTC
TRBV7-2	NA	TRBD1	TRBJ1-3	CASSSPTGLSSGNTIYF	TGTGCCAGCAGCTCCCCGACAGGGTTGAGCTCTGGAAACACCATATATTTT
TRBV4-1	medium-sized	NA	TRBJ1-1	CASSQAQGFEAFF	TGCGCCAGCAGCCAAGCCCAGGGCTTCGAAGCTTTCTTT
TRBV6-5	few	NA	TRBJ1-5	CASSYWGDSNQPQHF	TGTGCCAGCAGTTACTGGGGGGATAGCAATCAGCCCCAGCATTTT
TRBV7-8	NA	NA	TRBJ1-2	CASSLERNYGYTF	TGTGCCAGCAGCTTAGAACGCAACTATGGCTACACCTTC
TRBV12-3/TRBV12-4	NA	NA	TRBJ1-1	CASRTALNTEAFF	TGTGCCAGCAGGACTGCTTTGAACACTGAAGCTTTCTTT
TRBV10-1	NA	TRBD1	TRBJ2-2	CASSEEGDRRAGELFF	TGCGCCAGCAGTGAGGAGGGGGACAGACGCGCCGGGGAGCTGTTTTTT
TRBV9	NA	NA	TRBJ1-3	CASSVAGSGNTIYF	TGTGCCAGCAGCGTAGCAGGGTCTGGAAACACCATATATTTT
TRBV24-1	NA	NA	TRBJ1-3	CATSLGSGNTIYF	TGTGCCACCAGTCTGGGATCTGGAAACACCATATATTTT
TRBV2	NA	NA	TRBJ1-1	CASSEAQMNTEAFF	TGTGCCAGCAGTGAAGCGCAGATGAACACTGAAGCTTTCTTT
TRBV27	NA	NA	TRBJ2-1	CASSSTGPLRNEQFF	TGTGCCAGCAGTTCGACAGGACCCTTAAGGAATGAGCAGTTCTTC